This is a list of T cell receptor beta chains from one sample in a study of T cell responses to AZD1222 COVID-19 vaccine. Libraries were prepared by immunoSEQ multiplex PCR; TCRdb keeps only in-frame clonotypes and omits some of them. The data hold about 120,000 clones, with around 89% observed a single time. The material was peripheral blood, obtained on day 0 of MenACWY control vaccination. Receptors originate from an adult in good health. CDR3s include the opening cysteine and the closing phenylalanine or tryptophan. The order of the fields is clone size, J gene, D gene, V gene, CDR3 DNA, CDR3 protein. D genes are given only for firm matches. Where a row states a size, it is once, few, many or the class of an expanded clone; other rows omit it.

-	TRBJ1-1	-	TRBV6-5	TGTGCCAGCAGTAAACCCGGAGGGGGCACTGAAGCTTTCTTT	CASSKPGGGTEAFF
few	TRBJ2-7	-	TRBV10-3	TGTGCCATCAGTAACACAAACTACGAGCAGTACTTC	CAISNTNYEQYF
-	TRBJ2-1	-	TRBV12-3/TRBV12-4	TGTGCCAGTGCCAACAGTGAGCAGTTCTTC	CASANSEQFF
once	TRBJ1-1	-	TRBV30	TGTGCCTGGAGCGTTAGGGTGAACACTGAAGCTTTCTTT	CAWSVRVNTEAFF
-	TRBJ1-1	-	TRBV6-2/TRBV6-3	TGTGCCAGCAGTCTGCGGGGGAGAAACACTGAAGCTTTCTTT	CASSLRGRNTEAFF
-	TRBJ2-1	TRBD2	TRBV13	TGTGCCAGCAGCCCAAGAACTAGCGGGAGTGGTGGTGAGCAGTTCTTC	CASSPRTSGSGGEQFF
-	TRBJ2-5	-	TRBV6-5	TGTGCCAGCAGCAAACAGGTCGAGGGAGAGACCCAGTACTTC	CASSKQVEGETQYF
-	TRBJ1-2	TRBD1	TRBV3-1/TRBV3-2	TGTGCCAGCAGCCATCCGGACAGGGGGGGCTACACCTTC	CASSHPDRGGYTF
-	TRBJ1-4	-	TRBV9	TGTGCCAGCAGCGCCAACTCCGGGAGGGTTGCTGAAAAACTGTTTTTT	CASSANSGRVAEKLFF
-	TRBJ2-1	-	TRBV11-2	TGTGCCAGCAGCTGGGAGGGGGCGTCCTACAATGAGCAGTTCTTC	CASSWEGASYNEQFF
-	TRBJ2-2	-	TRBV11-3	TGTGCCAGCAGCCCCCCCGGGGCCGGGGAGCTGTTTTTT	CASSPPGAGELFF
-	TRBJ2-1	TRBD2	TRBV27	TGTGCCAGCAGTTTTGCAAGACTAGCGAGTGAGCAGTTCTTC	CASSFARLASEQFF
-	TRBJ1-2	-	TRBV6-5	TGTGCCAGCAGTCAAACACGGATATCTATTAATGGCTACACCTTC	CASSQTRISINGYTF
-	TRBJ2-7	-	TRBV5-4	TGTGCCAGCAGCTTGGGCGGCACCTACGAGCAGTACTTC	CASSLGGTYEQYF
once	TRBJ2-3	TRBD2	TRBV10-3	TGTGCCATCGGGGGACTACTCACAGATACGCAGTATTTT	CAIGGLLTDTQYF
-	TRBJ2-1	-	TRBV7-3	TGTGCCAGCAGCCTGGACTCACTCAATGAGCAGTTCTTC	CASSLDSLNEQFF
-	TRBJ2-5	TRBD2	TRBV6-5	TGTGCCAGCAGTTACTCGGGTAGCGGGAGAGGAGAGACCCAGTACTTC	CASSYSGSGRGETQYF
once	TRBJ2-5	-	TRBV7-2	TGTGCCAGCAGCTTAGAGGAGGGCCAGACCCAGTACTTC	CASSLEEGQTQYF
-	TRBJ1-2	-	TRBV27	TGTGCCAGCAGTTTACGGGGTTTCGGGGGTGGCTACACCTTC	CASSLRGFGGGYTF
-	TRBJ1-3	-	TRBV6-5	TGTGCCAGCAGGAGTTGGGGCTCTGGAAACACCATATATTTT	CASRSWGSGNTIYF
once	TRBJ2-1	TRBD2	TRBV7-3	TGTGCCAGCAGCTTAGGAGGTACTAGCGGCAATAATGAGCAGTTCTTC	CASSLGGTSGNNEQFF
-	TRBJ1-1	-	TRBV19	TGTGCCAGTAATCCCCCTTCGTCCAACACTGAAGCTTTCTTT	CASNPPSSNTEAFF